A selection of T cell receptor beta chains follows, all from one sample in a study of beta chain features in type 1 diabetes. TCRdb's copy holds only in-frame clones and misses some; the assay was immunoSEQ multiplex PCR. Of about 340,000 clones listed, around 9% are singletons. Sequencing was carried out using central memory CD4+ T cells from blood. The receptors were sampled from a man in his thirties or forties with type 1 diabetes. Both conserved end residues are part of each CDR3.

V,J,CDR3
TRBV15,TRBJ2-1,CATREGGMGQGFNEQFF
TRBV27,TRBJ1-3,CASSFTGSPGNTIYF
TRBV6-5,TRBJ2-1,CASSTDSSSYNEQFF
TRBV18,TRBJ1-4,CASSPPGEATNEKLFF
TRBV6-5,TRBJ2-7,CASSPRRYEQYF
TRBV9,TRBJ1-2,CASSVDTDYGYTF
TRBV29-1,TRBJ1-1,CSVDPRSGTEAFF
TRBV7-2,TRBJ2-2,CASSPWGRGSGPTGELFF
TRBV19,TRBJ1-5,CASTSRGGLSAQHF
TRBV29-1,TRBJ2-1,CSVEDGSGRDYNEQFF
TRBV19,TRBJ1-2,CASGAYSNYGYTF
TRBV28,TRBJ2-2,CASSMRTGDTGELFF
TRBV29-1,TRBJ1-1,CSVEDATEGSEAFF
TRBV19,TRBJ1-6,CASSQADIYNSPLHF
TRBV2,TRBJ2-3,CASSEGGDTQYF
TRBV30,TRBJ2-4,CAWGGTVAKNIQYF
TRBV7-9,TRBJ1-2,CASSLAVTAGRNYGYTF
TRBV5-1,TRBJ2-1,CASSLGEDEQFF
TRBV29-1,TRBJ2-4,CSVVGERTWIQYF
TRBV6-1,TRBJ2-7,CASSERYEQYF
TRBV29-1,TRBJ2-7,CSVEEGGGYEQYF
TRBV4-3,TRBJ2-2,CASSQGPGGGPSTGELFF
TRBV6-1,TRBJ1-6,CASKPLSSYNSPLHF
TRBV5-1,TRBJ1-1,CASSLWETGGPAEAFF
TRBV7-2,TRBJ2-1,CASSLDRGGYNEQFF
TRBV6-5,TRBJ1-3,CASSYGWGTPRDTIYF
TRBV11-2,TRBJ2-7,CASSGHRGVDEQYF
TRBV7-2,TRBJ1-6,CASSRRATGHPSPLHF
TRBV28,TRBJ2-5,CASSSGSQLDQETQYF
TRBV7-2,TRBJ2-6,CASSLVPEGSGANVLTF
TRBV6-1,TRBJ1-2,CASSGGRVAGGYTF
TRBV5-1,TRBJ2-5,CASSLLAGGPETQYF
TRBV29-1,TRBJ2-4,CSVSGTRENIQYF
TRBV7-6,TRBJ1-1,CASSPAGRDTEAFF
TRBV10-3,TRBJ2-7,CASRLAGGLEQYF
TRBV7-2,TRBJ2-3,CASSLLVPGPSQYF
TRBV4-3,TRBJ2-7,CASSQGTGSHEQYF
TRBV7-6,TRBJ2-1,CASSLGSGSEQFF
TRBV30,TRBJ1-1,CAWGLTNTEAFF
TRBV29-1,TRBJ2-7,CSVMPHASGGAFKNEQYF
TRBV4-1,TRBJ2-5,CASSQDGSSEETQYF
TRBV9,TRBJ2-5,CASSVEGWEETQYF
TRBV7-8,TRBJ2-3,CASSGRFPGSSDTQYF
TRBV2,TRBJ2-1,CASSEDRWTGNEQFF
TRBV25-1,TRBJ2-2,CASSEAGHTGELFF